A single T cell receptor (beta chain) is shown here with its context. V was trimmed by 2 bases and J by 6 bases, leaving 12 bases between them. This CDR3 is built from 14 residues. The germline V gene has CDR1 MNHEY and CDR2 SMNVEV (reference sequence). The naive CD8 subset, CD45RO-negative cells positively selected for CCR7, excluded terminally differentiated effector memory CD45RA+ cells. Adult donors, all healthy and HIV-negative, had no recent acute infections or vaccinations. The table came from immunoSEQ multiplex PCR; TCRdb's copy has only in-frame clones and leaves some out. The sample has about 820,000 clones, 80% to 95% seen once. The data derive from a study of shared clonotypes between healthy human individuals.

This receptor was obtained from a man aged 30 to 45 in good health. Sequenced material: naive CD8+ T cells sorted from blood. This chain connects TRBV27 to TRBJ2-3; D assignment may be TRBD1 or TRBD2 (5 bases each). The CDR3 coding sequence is TGTGCCAGCAGTTTAGGGACGGGAAGGGATACGCAGTATTTT. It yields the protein CASSLGTGRDTQYF.